This T cell receptor beta chain originates from a study of graft-versus-host responses after intestinal transplantation. Overall study findings and caveats: The authors found GvH clones in recipient marrow, some appearing first in ileum or blood. The study found high graft-versus-host to host-versus-graft clonal ratios in allografts of patients with graft-donor T cell macrochimerism.

V lost 0 bases, J lost 3 bases, and 12 bases lay in between. The CDR3 runs to 15 residues. TCRdb's copy holds only in-frame clones and misses some; the assay was immunoSEQ multiplex PCR. The table has some 110,000 clones, more than 90% seen once. As to this clone: Antigen: not known.

The sample here was unstimulated CD4+ T cells sorted from spleen or lymph node cells, taken before transplant. The chain is built from TRBV23-1 and TRBJ2-7; the D gene is possibly TRBD2 (6 bases). TRBV23-1 is given ORF status, its function remaining uncertain. This sequence originates from a human donor who was the organ donor for an intestinal transplant. CDR3 protein: CASSQSGGPRYEQYF. CDR3 in DNA: TGCGCCAGCAGTCAATCAGGAGGGCCTCGCTACGAGCAGTACTTC.